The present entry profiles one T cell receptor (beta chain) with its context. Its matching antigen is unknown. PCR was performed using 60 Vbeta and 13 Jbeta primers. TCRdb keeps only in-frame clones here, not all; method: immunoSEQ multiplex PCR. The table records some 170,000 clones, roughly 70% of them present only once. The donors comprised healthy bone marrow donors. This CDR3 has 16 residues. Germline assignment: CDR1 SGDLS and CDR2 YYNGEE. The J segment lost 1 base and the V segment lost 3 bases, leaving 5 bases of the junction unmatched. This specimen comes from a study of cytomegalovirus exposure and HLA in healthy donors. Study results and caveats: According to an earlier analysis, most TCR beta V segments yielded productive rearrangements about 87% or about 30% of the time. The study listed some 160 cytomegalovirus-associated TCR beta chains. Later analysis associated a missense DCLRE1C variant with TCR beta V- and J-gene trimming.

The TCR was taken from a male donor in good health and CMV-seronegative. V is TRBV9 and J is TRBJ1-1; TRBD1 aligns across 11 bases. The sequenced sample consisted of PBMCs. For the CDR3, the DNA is TGTGCCAGCAGCGCCCGGGACAGGGGGGAGAACACTGAAGCTTTCTTT. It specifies CASSARDRGENTEAFF.